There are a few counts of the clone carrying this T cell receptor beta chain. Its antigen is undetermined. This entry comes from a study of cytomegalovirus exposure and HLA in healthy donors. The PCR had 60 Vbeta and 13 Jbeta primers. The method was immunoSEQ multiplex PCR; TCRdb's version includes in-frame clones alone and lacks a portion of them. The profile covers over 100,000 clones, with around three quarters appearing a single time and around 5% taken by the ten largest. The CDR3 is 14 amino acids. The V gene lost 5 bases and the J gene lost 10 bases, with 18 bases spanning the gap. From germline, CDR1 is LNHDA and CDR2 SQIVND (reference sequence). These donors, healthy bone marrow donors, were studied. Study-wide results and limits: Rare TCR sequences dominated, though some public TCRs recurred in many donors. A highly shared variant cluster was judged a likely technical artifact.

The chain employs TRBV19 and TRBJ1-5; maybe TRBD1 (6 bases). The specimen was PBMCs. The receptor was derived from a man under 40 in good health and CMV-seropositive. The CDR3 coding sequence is TGTGCCAGTAGTCAGGCAGGGGCGGATAAACCCCAGCATTTT. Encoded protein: CASSQAGADKPQHF.